The rows below give T cell receptor beta chains drawn from one sample of a study of cytotoxic CD8 clonotypes in ibrutinib-treated CLL. This table comes from immunoSEQ multiplex PCR, and its TCRdb copy is limited to in-frame clones, with some not included. The table records roughly 56,000 clones, less than 75% of them present only once. Specimen: PBMCs, collected after 12 months of ibrutinib treatment. These receptor sequences come from a human donor with chronic lymphocytic leukemia. Each CDR3 is given without its conserved first and last residue. The order of the fields is J gene, V gene, CDR3 protein.

>TRBJ2-1|TRBV19
ASSTGLFTEQF
>TRBJ2-7|TRBV5-6
ASSLDPERGLLEQY
>TRBJ2-7|TRBV6-6
ASSYSGTGLDEQY
>TRBJ2-4|TRBV27
ASSSLYGIQY
>TRBJ2-7|TRBV27
ASSIGRQGAAYEQY
>TRBJ1-2|TRBV29-1
SVESESGYT
>TRBJ2-1|TRBV20-1
SVRANNEQF
>TRBJ2-7|TRBV2
ASRRGSSAYEQY
>TRBJ2-7|TRBV5-4
ASSWWGSYEQY
>TRBJ2-1|TRBV29-1
SARGAEQF
>TRBJ1-5|TRBV4-2
ASSQDSLNQPQH
>TRBJ2-1|TRBV19
ASSIPLASHNEQF
>TRBJ1-5|TRBV19
ASSIATGFNQPQH
>TRBJ1-1|TRBV28
ASKSQGNTEAF
>TRBJ2-7|TRBV7-9
ASSLTTLGSGRAGYEQY
>TRBJ1-4|TRBV5-1
ASSLAMADEKLF
>TRBJ2-3|TRBV4-2
ASSQGGSRDTQY
>TRBJ1-5|TRBV19
ASSLRTGLINQPQH
>TRBJ2-2|TRBV4-3
ASSPSGTRNTGELF
>TRBJ1-1|TRBV7-6
ASSSGGWRDTEAF
>TRBJ1-2|TRBV6-5
ASSERNYGYT
>TRBJ2-1|TRBV19
ASSIAGHYNEQF
>TRBJ1-2|TRBV27
ASSPHRVGGLNYGYT
>TRBJ2-5|TRBV10-3
AIIRGTVLETQY
>TRBJ1-1|TRBV10-2
ASSGMNTEAF
>TRBJ1-4|TRBV4-1
ASSRVTGTTNEKLF
>TRBJ2-3|TRBV5-3
ARSTGGQGKREGTDTQY
>TRBJ1-3|TRBV28
ASSLSYSGNTIY
>TRBJ2-7|TRBV4-1
ASSQDRYGGRAAEQY
>TRBJ2-7|TRBV5-3
ARSRPGQTIAGDKYEQY
>TRBJ2-3|TRBV10-3
AISAEQGISTDTQY